Described below is a single T cell receptor (beta chain) sequence and its context. The junction departs from germline at one end; a sequencing error may be responsible. The CDR3 totals 14 residues. This entry comes from a study of T-cell reconstitution after alpha-beta-depleted transplantation in children. This sample's TCRbeta library carried unique molecular identifier barcodes. A single record per CDR3 protein comes from TCRdb applying MiXCR to the PCR reads. The data show about 360,000 distinct CDR3 sequences, 13% seen once. The clonotype comes from a human donor who donated a stem cell graft to a child with Fanconi anemia. Sample: PBMCs, taken from the stem cell graft. This chain links TRBV12-3 or TRBV12-4 with TRBJ2-5; TRBD2 might be the D (5 bases). The CDR3 protein is CASSLSSRGEAQYF. The CDR3 DNA follows: TGTGCCAGCAGTTTAAGCTCACGGGGAGAGGCCCAGTACTTC.